This T cell receptor beta chain was captured by sequencing in a study of identical twins. The study's findings and limits: Low generation probability was overrepresented in out-of-frame alpha sequences shared by twins. A lower insertion count was a feature of abundant cord blood beta clonotypes, with no such feature in memory repertoires.

The V segment lost 4 bases and the J segment 7 bases; nucleotides outside the gene matches: 4. The V gene's germline CDR1 is GTSNPN and CDR2 SVGIG (reference sequence). This CDR3 spans 13 amino acids. cDNA carried unique molecular identifiers, and a universal primer site was added by template switching. TCRdb used MiXCR to reprocess the 5' RACE reads, holding one entry per CDR3 protein. The table records about 150,000 distinct CDR3 sequences, under 4.5% of them present only once. This clonotype was observed many times. Its antigen is not identified. J is TRBJ1-6 and V is TRBV30; 7 bases are a match to TRBD1. Material for sequencing was memory T cells sorted from blood. This TCR was sampled from a young man in good health. The CDR3 protein is CAWTGGGNSPLHF. The CDR3 nucleotides are TGTGCCTGGACAGGGGGAGGCAATTCACCCCTCCACTTT.